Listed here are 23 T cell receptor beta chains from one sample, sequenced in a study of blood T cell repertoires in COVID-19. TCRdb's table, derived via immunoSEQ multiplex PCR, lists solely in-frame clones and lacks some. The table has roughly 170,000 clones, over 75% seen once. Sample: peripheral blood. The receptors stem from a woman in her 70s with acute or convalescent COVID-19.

The DNA for the CDR3 is TGTGCCATCAGCCGTCCCGGGACATCAACCTACGAGCAGTACTTC. Translation gives CAISRPGTSTYEQYF. The chain recombines TRBV10-3 with TRBJ2-7; perhaps TRBD1 as D (6 bases). The CDR3 spans 15 residues. Trimming shortened V by 6 bases and J by 2 bases, and 17 bases separated the two germline ends. Germline V gene data show CDR1 as ENHRY and CDR2 as SYGVKD.

Here the CDR3 DNA reads TGTGCCAGCTCAACCGGGACAGGCACTGAAGCTTTCTTT. This sequence encodes CASSTGTGTEAFF. This chain links TRBV18 with TRBJ1-1; 8 bases are a match to TRBD1. J lost 4 bases, V lost 5 bases, and 3 bases had no gene match. CDR3 length equals 13 residues. Germline V gene sequence: CDR1 KGHSH, CDR2 LQKENI.

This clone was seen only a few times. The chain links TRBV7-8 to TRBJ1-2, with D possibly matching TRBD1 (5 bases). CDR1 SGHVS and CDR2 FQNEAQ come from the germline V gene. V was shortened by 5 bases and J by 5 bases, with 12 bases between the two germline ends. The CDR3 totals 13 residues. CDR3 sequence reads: CASSPPGRYGYTF. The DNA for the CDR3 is TGTGCCAGCAGCCCCCCAGGGAGGTATGGCTACACCTTC. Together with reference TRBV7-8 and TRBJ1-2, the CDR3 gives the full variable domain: GAGVSQSPRYKVAKRGQDVALRCDPISGHVSLFWYQQALGQGPEFLTYFQNEAQLDKSGLPSDRFFAERPEGSVSTLKIQRTQQEDSAVYLCASSPPGRYGYTFGSGTRLTVV.

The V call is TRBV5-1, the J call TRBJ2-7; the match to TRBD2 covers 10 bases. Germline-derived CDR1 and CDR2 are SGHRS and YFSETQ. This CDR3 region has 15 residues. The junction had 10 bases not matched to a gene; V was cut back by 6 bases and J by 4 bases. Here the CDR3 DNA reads TGCGCCAGCACACTGTTAGCGGGAGGTTCGTACGAGCAGTACTTC. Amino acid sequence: CASTLLAGGSYEQYF.

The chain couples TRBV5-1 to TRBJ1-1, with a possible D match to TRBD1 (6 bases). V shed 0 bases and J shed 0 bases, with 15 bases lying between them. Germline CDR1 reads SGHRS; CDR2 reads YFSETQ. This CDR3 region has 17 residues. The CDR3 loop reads CASSLGTAKLMNTEAFF. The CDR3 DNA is TGCGCCAGCAGCTTGGGGACAGCCAAACTTATGAACACTGAAGCTTTCTTT.

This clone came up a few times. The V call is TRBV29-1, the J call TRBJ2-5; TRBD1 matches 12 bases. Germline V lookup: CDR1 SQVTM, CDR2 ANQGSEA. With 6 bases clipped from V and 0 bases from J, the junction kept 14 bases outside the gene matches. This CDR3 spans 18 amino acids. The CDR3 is CSVEGDRDRGRNQETQYF. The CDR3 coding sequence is TGCAGCGTGGAGGGGGACCGGGACAGGGGGCGGAACCAAGAGACCCAGTACTTC. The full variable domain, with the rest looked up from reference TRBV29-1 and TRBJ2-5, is SAVISQKPSRDICQRGTSLTIQCQVDSQVTMMFWYRQQPGQSLTLIATANQGSEATYESGFVIDKFPISRPNLTFSTLTVSNMSPEDSSIYLCSVEGDRDRGRNQETQYFGPGTRLLVL.

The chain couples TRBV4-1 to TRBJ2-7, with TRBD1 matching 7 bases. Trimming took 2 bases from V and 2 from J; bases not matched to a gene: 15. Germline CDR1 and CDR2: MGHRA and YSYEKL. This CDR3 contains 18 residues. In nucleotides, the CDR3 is TGCGCCAGCAGCCAATTGGTTCTTTTGACAGGGCTAGCCTACGAGCAGTACTTC. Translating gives CASSQLVLLTGLAYEQYF.

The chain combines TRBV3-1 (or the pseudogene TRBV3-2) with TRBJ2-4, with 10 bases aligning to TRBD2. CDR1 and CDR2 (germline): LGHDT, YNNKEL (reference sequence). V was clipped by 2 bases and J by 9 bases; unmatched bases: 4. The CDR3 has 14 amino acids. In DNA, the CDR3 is TGTGCCAGCAGCCAACTAGCGGGAGAGGGCATTCAGTACTTC. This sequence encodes CASSQLAGEGIQYF.

The CDR3 DNA reads as TGCGCCAGCAGCTTGTTGAGCGGGAGGTATCAAGAGACCCAGTACTTC. As protein: CASSLLSGRYQETQYF. This sequence joins TRBV5-1 and TRBJ2-5, with TRBD2 matching 9 bases. Unmatched junction bases numbered 6, after V lost 1 base and J lost 2 bases. CDR3 size: 16 residues. CDR1 is SGHRS and CDR2 is YFSETQ in the germline V gene. The full variable domain, completed using reference TRBV5-1 and TRBJ2-5, is KAGVTQTPRYLIKTRGQQVTLSCSPISGHRSVSWYQQTPGQGLQFLFEYFSETQRNKGNFPGRFSGRQFSNSRSEMNVSTLELGDSALYLCASSLLSGRYQETQYFGPGTRLLVL.

CDR3 sequence reads: CASGPNRALEQYF. The CDR3 coding sequence is TGTGCTAGTGGCCCCAACAGGGCCCTAGAGCAGTACTTC. The rearrangement joins TRBV12-5 to TRBJ2-7, with D possibly TRBD1 on 6 matching bases. The CDR3 covers 13 residues. V was cut by 6 bases and J by 7 bases, with 16 bases left in between. Germline assignment: CDR1 LGHNT and CDR2 FRNRAP.

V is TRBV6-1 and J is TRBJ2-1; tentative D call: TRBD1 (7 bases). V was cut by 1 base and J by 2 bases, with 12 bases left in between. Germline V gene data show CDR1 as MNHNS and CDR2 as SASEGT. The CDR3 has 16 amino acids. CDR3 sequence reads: CASSEVLRGAYNEQFF. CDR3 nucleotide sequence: TGTGCCAGCAGTGAAGTTCTCAGGGGGGCCTACAATGAGCAGTTCTTC.

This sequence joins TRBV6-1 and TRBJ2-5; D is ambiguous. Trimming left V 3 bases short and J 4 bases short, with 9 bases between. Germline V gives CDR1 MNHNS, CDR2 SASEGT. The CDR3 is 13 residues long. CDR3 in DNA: TGTGCCAGCAGTGAGCGTTTTCGAGAGACCCAGTACTTC. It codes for CASSERFRETQYF.

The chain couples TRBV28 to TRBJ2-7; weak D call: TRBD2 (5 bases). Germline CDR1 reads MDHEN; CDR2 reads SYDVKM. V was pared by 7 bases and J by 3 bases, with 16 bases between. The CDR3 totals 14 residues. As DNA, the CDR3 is TGTGCCAGCATCTCCGCGGCGGCGGGCTACGAGCAGTACTTC. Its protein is CASISAAAGYEQYF.

The CDR3 here is CASSLGTSGLADTQYF. The CDR3, as DNA: TGCGCCAGCAGCCTGGGGACTAGCGGTCTTGCAGATACGCAGTATTTT. The V and J genes are TRBV5-1 and TRBJ2-3, with 11 bases fitting TRBD2. V trimming: 4 bases; J trimming: 4 bases; junction bases outside the gene matches: 8. Germline assignment: CDR1 SGHRS and CDR2 YFSETQ. The CDR3 consists of 16 residues.

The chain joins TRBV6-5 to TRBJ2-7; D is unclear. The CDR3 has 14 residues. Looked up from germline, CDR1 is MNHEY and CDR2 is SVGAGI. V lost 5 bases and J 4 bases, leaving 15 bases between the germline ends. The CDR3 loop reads CASSSPRLFYEQYF. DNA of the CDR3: TGTGCCAGCAGTAGCCCCCGACTGTTTTACGAGCAGTACTTC.

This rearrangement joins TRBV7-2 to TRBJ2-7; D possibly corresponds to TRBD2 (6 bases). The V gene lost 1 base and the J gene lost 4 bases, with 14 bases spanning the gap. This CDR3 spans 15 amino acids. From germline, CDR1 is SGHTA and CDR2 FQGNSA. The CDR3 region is CASSLGGTGIYEQYF. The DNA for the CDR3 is TGTGCCAGCAGCTTAGGCGGGACGGGGATTTACGAGCAGTACTTC.

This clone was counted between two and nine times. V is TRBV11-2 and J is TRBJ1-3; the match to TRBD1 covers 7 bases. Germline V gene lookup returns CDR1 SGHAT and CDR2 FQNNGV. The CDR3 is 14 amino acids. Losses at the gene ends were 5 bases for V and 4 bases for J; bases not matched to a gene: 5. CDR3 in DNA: TGTGCCAGCAGCGTGGGACAGACGGGAAACACCATATATTTT. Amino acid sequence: CASSVGQTGNTIYF.

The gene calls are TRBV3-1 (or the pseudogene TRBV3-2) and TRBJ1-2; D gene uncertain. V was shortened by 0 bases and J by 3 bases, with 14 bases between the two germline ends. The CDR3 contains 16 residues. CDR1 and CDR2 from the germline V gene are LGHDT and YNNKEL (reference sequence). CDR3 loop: CASSQDLGGKDYGYTF. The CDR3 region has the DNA TGTGCCAGCAGCCAAGATCTCGGAGGGAAGGACTATGGCTACACCTTC.

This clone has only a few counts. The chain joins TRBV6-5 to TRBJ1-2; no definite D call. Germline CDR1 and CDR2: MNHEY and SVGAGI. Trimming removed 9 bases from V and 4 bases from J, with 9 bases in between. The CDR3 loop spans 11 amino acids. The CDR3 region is CASRDPYGYTF. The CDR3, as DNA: TGTGCCAGTAGAGATCCCTATGGCTACACCTTC.

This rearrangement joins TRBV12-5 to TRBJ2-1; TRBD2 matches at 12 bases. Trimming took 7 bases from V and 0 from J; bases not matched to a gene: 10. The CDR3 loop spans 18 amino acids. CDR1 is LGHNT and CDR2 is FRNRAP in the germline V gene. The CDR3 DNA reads TGTGCTAGTGCCCGGGGGGGACTAGCGGGCTACTCCTACAATGAGCAGTTCTTC. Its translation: CASARGGLAGYSYNEQFF.

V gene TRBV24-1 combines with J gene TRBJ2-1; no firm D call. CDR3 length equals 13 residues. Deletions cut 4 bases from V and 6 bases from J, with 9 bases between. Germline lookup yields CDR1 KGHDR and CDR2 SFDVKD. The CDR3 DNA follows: TGTGCCACCAGTGACTCTAACTCCAATGAGCAGTTCTTC. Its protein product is CATSDSNSNEQFF.

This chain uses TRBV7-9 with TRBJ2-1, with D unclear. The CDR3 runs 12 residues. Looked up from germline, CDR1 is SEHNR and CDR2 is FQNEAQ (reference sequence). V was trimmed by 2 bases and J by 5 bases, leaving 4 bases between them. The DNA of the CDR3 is TGTGCCAGCAGCTTAAGCGACAATGAGCAGTTCTTC. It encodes CASSLSDNEQFF.

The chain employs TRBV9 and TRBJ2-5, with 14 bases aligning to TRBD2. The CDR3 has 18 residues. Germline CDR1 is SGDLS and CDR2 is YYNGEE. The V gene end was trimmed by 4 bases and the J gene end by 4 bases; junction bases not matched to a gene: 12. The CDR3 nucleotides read TGTGCCAGCAGCTATGGGACTAGCGGGAGAGGTATTGGAGAGACCCAGTACTTC. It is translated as CASSYGTSGRGIGETQYF.